The rows below give T cell receptor beta chains drawn from one sample of a study of blood T cell repertoires in COVID-19. Produced via immunoSEQ multiplex PCR; TCRdb's table is partial and in-frame only. Among under 250,000 clones listed, around 86% were seen once. Sequencing used peripheral blood. These receptors were taken from a man older than 75 with acute or convalescent COVID-19. CDR3s include the opening cysteine and the closing phenylalanine or tryptophan. D genes are given only for firm matches. Clone size is not always given. Where it is, it says once, few, many or a class for expanded clones.

CDR3nt | CDR3aa | v_gene | abundance | d_gene | j_gene
TGTGCCAGCACCGCCTGGGACAGCTCCTACGAGCAGTACTTC | CASTAWDSSYEQYF | TRBV7-9 | few | TRBD1 | TRBJ2-7
TGCGCCAGCAGAGGGAACAGGGGTCCCAATCAGCCCCAGCATTTT | CASRGNRGPNQPQHF | TRBV10-1 | few | TRBD1 | TRBJ1-5
TGTGCCAGCGGATCCCCCATGGGGCGGGGGAACTCTGGAAACACCATATATTTT | CASGSPMGRGNSGNTIYF | TRBV7-6 | . | . | TRBJ1-3
TGTGCCAGCTCACTGGGACAGGGGAACACCGGGGAGCTGTTTTTT | CASSLGQGNTGELFF | TRBV18 | few | TRBD1 | TRBJ2-2
TGTGCCAGCAGCAGAGACGGGTACTCTGGAAACACCATATATTTT | CASSRDGYSGNTIYF | TRBV6-5 | . | . | TRBJ1-3
TGTGCCAGCAGCTTAGGGGGGCGTGACACTGAAGCTTTCTTT | CASSLGGRDTEAFF | TRBV7-9 | . | . | TRBJ1-1
TGTGCCAGCAGTTCCGGGATAATCAGCTCACCCCTCCACTTT | CASSSGIISSPLHF | TRBV6-2/TRBV6-3 | . | . | TRBJ1-6
TGCGCCAGCAGCTCTAATCCGGGACAGGGGGTCGGGCAGTACTTC | CASSSNPGQGVGQYF | TRBV5-1 | . | TRBD1 | TRBJ2-7
TGTGCCATCGCTTCCGGGACAGTTTACAATGAGCAGTTCTTC | CAIASGTVYNEQFF | TRBV6-5 | . | TRBD1 | TRBJ2-1
TGTGCCAGCAGTTCCAGGGGTGGGGAGACCCAGTACTTC | CASSSRGGETQYF | TRBV6-2/TRBV6-3 | . | . | TRBJ2-5
TGTGCCAGCAGCCCTCCGGGAGGGACCCAGTACTTC | CASSPPGGTQYF | TRBV5-6 | . | TRBD2 | TRBJ2-5
TGTGCCAGCAGCCTGAGGGGAGGGGCGAAGACTGAAGCTTTCTTT | CASSLRGGAKTEAFF | TRBV28 | . | . | TRBJ1-1
TGTGCCGTCCATACTGGACAGGGGAGCTATGGCTACACCTTC | CAVHTGQGSYGYTF | TRBV24-1 | . | TRBD1 | TRBJ1-2
TGTGCCAGCAGCGTTTGGGGCGGCACTGAAGCTTTCTTT | CASSVWGGTEAFF | TRBV6-5 | . | . | TRBJ1-1
TGTGCTAGTGTTCCTGTGAGGACAGGGAGGACAGATACGCAGTATTTT | CASVPVRTGRTDTQYF | TRBV12-5 | . | TRBD1 | TRBJ2-3
TGTGCCAGCAGCCGGGGACAGGGGTGGACTGAAGCTTTCTTT | CASSRGQGWTEAFF | TRBV9 | . | TRBD1 | TRBJ1-1
TGTGCCAGCAGCCATTGGGCAGCTTCTAGCACAGATACGCAGTATTTT | CASSHWAASSTDTQYF | TRBV3-1/TRBV3-2 | once | . | TRBJ2-3
TGCGCCAGCAGCTTGGGGGGACAGGGATACAATGAGCAGTTCTTC | CASSLGGQGYNEQFF | TRBV5-1 | . | TRBD1 | TRBJ2-1
TGTGCCACCACCGAGGGGACACGGGGCGAGCAGTACTTC | CATTEGTRGEQYF | TRBV2 | once | . | TRBJ2-7
TGTGCCAGCTCACCACCGAGAAGTCTAAGCTCTGGAAACACCATATATTTT | CASSPPRSLSSGNTIYF | TRBV18 | . | . | TRBJ1-3
TGTGCCACCAGTGACTCAGGAGGGAGCTCCTACAATGAGCAGTTCTTC | CATSDSGGSSYNEQFF | TRBV24-1 | . | . | TRBJ2-1
TGCGCCAGCAGCCAAGATGGCTGGACTAGCGGGGGCCGGAATGAGCAGTTCTTC | CASSQDGWTSGGRNEQFF | TRBV4-3 | once | TRBD2 | TRBJ2-1
TGCGCCAGCAGCCCGGACAACTACGAGCAGTACTTC | CASSPDNYEQYF | TRBV5-1 | . | . | TRBJ2-7
TGTGCCAGTAGTCCCCAGGGGGCGCTGGGCACCGGGGAGCTGTTTTTT | CASSPQGALGTGELFF | TRBV19 | . | TRBD1 | TRBJ2-2
TGTGCCAGCAGTTTGAGGGCAGGAGTGGGTAACACCTTC | CASSLRAGVGNTF | TRBV28 | few | . | TRBJ1-2
TGTGCCAGCAGCCGCGGGGGCGTCTACGAGCAGTACTTC | CASSRGGVYEQYF | TRBV11-2 | once | . | TRBJ2-7
TGTGCCAGCAGCGACGGGACAGGGATTTCAAACACTGAAGCTTTCTTT | CASSDGTGISNTEAFF | TRBV9 | . | TRBD1 | TRBJ1-1
TGTGCCAGCAGTCCTACACTCTGGACAGGGAACGAACAGCCCCAGCATTTT | CASSPTLWTGNEQPQHF | TRBV28 | once | TRBD1 | TRBJ1-5
TGTGCCAGTAACGCAGGGGGCTACGAGCAGTACTTC | CASNAGGYEQYF | TRBV19 | . | TRBD1 | TRBJ2-7
TGTGCCAGCAGTGGGGACAGGGCTGGTCAGCCCCAGCATTTT | CASSGDRAGQPQHF | TRBV27 | . | TRBD1 | TRBJ1-5
TGTGCCAGCAGTCTGGGGACAGTAGGGGAGACCCAGTACTTC | CASSLGTVGETQYF | TRBV28 | . | TRBD1 | TRBJ2-5
TGTGCCAGCAGTGAAAGCCTCATTTCACCCCTCCACTTT | CASSESLISPLHF | TRBV6-4 | . | . | TRBJ1-6
TGTGCCAGCAGCCCAAACGACAGGGGCGGCAATGAAAAACTGTTTTTT | CASSPNDRGGNEKLFF | TRBV7-2 | . | TRBD1 | TRBJ1-4
TGTGCCAGTAGACAGGGGGCGGATGGCACCGGGGAGCTGTTTTTT | CASRQGADGTGELFF | TRBV7-9 | . | TRBD1 | TRBJ2-2
TGTGCCAGCAGCCAAGATGCAGGGATAAGCGGGGAGCTGTTTTTT | CASSQDAGISGELFF | TRBV3-1/TRBV3-2 | . | . | TRBJ2-2
TGTGCCAGCACCGTCACAGATACGCAGTATTTT | CASTVTDTQYF | TRBV27 | . | . | TRBJ2-3
TGTGCCAGCAGTTTAGGAGGCCCGGACAGGGAAGCTTTCTTT | CASSLGGPDREAFF | TRBV28 | . | TRBD1 | TRBJ1-1
TGTGCCAGCAGTGAAGTAGGGTCAGGACTAGCGGGAAAGATTGATACGCAGTATTTT | CASSEVGSGLAGKIDTQYF | TRBV2 | . | TRBD2 | TRBJ2-3
TGCGCCAGCAGCCACAACTCTAGGGGAGGAGAGACCCAGTACTTC | CASSHNSRGGETQYF | TRBV4-1 | . | . | TRBJ2-5
TGTGCCAGCAGCTTGAGGTCACGGCCCCAACGGGTAGATACGCAGTATTTT | CASSLRSRPQRVDTQYF | TRBV5-6 | . | . | TRBJ2-3
TGTGCCAGCAGCCAAAGCCTAGTCGTACCCGGGGAGCTGTTTTTT | CASSQSLVVPGELFF | TRBV3-1/TRBV3-2 | . | . | TRBJ2-2
TGTGCCAGCTCACAAATTGAGGGACAGGTTAATGAAAAACTGTTTTTT | CASSQIEGQVNEKLFF | TRBV18 | . | TRBD1 | TRBJ1-4
TGCGCCAGCAGCTTGGCGGGGGGCGGGAGCTCCTACAATGAGCAGTTCTTC | CASSLAGGGSSYNEQFF | TRBV5-1 | . | . | TRBJ2-1
TGCGCCAGCAGCTTCAGGGAACCTGGGGCCAACGTCCTGACTTTC | CASSFREPGANVLTF | TRBV5-1 | . | . | TRBJ2-6
TGTGCCAGCAGTTCCGAAGAGGGACTTTTACAGAATGATGAGCAGTTCTTC | CASSSEEGLLQNDEQFF | TRBV28 | . | . | TRBJ2-1
TGTGCCAGCAGCCCCCGGACAGGCCACATGAACACTGAAGCTTTCTTT | CASSPRTGHMNTEAFF | TRBV7-9 | . | TRBD1 | TRBJ1-1
TGTGCCAGCAGCTTTTCACAGGGCAATCAGCCCCAGCATTTT | CASSFSQGNQPQHF | TRBV5-5 | . | . | TRBJ1-5
TGTGCCAGCAGTTGGCGTGGGAGTAATGGCTACACCTTC | CASSWRGSNGYTF | TRBV28 | . | . | TRBJ1-2
TGTGCCAGCAGCTTAGAAGGACATCATCAAGAGACCCAGTACTTC | CASSLEGHHQETQYF | TRBV7-9 | . | . | TRBJ2-5
TGTGCCAGCAGTTTATTACAGGGGAGTAATCAGCCCCAGCATTTT | CASSLLQGSNQPQHF | TRBV27 | . | TRBD1 | TRBJ1-5
TGTGCCAGCAGTTTGGCTTACACGGGGAGCAATCAGCCCCAGCATTTT | CASSLAYTGSNQPQHF | TRBV28 | . | . | TRBJ1-5
TGTGCCAGCAGCTTGGGCGGGACTAGCGGGAGAGTTGAGCAGTTCTTC | CASSLGGTSGRVEQFF | TRBV5-4 | . | TRBD2 | TRBJ2-1
TGTGCCAGCAGCCCTCGGACTAGCGCCTACAATGAGCAGTTCTTC | CASSPRTSAYNEQFF | TRBV13 | . | TRBD2 | TRBJ2-1
TGTGCCAGCAGCGGGGCCCCTCTAAGGGGTTCACCCCTCCACTTT | CASSGAPLRGSPLHF | TRBV5-4 | . | . | TRBJ1-6
TGTGCCAGCTCACCGAGACAGACTAATGAAAAACTGTTTTTT | CASSPRQTNEKLFF | TRBV18 | . | . | TRBJ1-4
TGCAGCGTTACAGGGGAGGGCAATCAGCCCCAGCATTTT | CSVTGEGNQPQHF | TRBV29-1 | few | TRBD1 | TRBJ1-5
TGCAGTTCTACAAATGGCTACACCTTC | CSSTNGYTF | TRBV20-1 | . | . | TRBJ1-2
TGTGCCAGCAGTGATGAGGGACAGTACACCGGGGAGCTGTTTTTT | CASSDEGQYTGELFF | TRBV6-1 | . | TRBD1 | TRBJ2-2
TGTGCCAGCAGCTCCAGGACAGGGGGAGGCTACACCTTC | CASSSRTGGGYTF | TRBV7-8 | . | TRBD1 | TRBJ1-2